These 26 T cell receptor beta chains originate from one sample sequenced in a study of quantifying T cell responses using KT2 cells. Study-level information: TCR alpha and beta constant-region primers primed reverse transcription of RNA.

The cDNA 3' end received a ligated oligonucleotide with a UMI. First-round PCR used roughly 4 cycles and beta primers RC1.1 and RC1.2 covering TRBC1 and TRBC2. One entry per CDR3 protein results from TCRdb running MiXCR on the UMI-ligation and nested PCR reads. The table lists approximately 57,000 distinct CDR3 sequences, roughly an eighth of them singletons. Material for sequencing was PBMCs spiked with cells of the T cell clone KT2. These receptors all come from a human donor.

The V call is TRBV29-1, the J call TRBJ1-1; 7 bases match TRBD1. CDR1 is SQVTM and CDR2 is ANQGSEA in the germline V gene. The trim removed 4 bases at V and 4 bases at J, leaving 3 bases unmatched. The CDR3 has 12 amino acids. CDR3 nucleotides: TGCAGCGTTGTGGGACAGTTCACTGAAGCTTTCTTT. Residues: CSVVGQFTEAFF.

This clonotype was detected only a few times. The chain has TRBV7-2 and TRBJ2-4; D may be TRBD1 or TRBD2 (6 bases each). Trimming removed 2 bases at V and 7 bases at J, with 15 bases between. This CDR3 has 15 residues. Germline lookup yields CDR1 SGHTA and CDR2 FQGNSA. This chain's CDR3 is CASSLSPGALNIQYF. CDR3 sequence (DNA): TGTGCCAGCAGCTTATCGCCGGGGGCTTTGAACATTCAGTACTTC.

The gene calls are TRBV7-8 and TRBJ1-1; D perhaps matches TRBD1 (6 bases). The V end lost 1 base, the J end lost 2 bases, and 14 bases lay between the germline ends. Germline values: CDR1 SGHVS, CDR2 FQNEAQ. The CDR3 runs to 16 residues. The DNA for the CDR3 is TGTGCCAGCAGCTTAGTAGGGGGGACTACTAACACTGAAGCTTTCTTT. As protein: CASSLVGGTTNTEAFF.

The chain carries TRBV6-5 and TRBJ2-5; D gene unclear. V was clipped by 0 bases and J by 5 bases, with 7 bases between them. This CDR3 is 13 amino acids long. In germline, CDR1 is MNHEY, CDR2 SVGAGI. The CDR3 coding sequence is TGTGCCAGCAGTTACTCTCTCTGGGAGACCCAGTACTTC. Translating it yields CASSYSLWETQYF.

This clonotype was recorded at least ten times. This chain connects TRBV15 to TRBJ2-1; 8 bases agree with TRBD1. CDR3 length: 16 amino acids. J was trimmed by 8 bases and V by 0 bases; bases with no gene match: 9. In germline, CDR1 is LNHNV, CDR2 YYDKDF (reference sequence). CDR3 amino acids: CATSRDEGQERDEQFF. The CDR3 region has the DNA TGTGCCACCAGCAGAGATGAGGGACAGGAGAGGGATGAGCAGTTCTTC. The whole variable domain, remainder taken from reference TRBV15 and TRBJ2-1, is DAMVIQNPRYQVTQFGKPVTLSCSQTLNHNVMYWYQQKSSQAPKLLFHYYDKDFNNEADTPDNFQSRRPNTSFCFLDIRSPGLGDTAMYLCATSRDEGQERDEQFFGPGTRLTVL.

This clonotype was seen more than once but under ten times. The chain joins TRBV7-9 to TRBJ1-2; 7 positions agree with TRBD1. This CDR3 contains 16 residues. Germline V gives CDR1 SEHNR, CDR2 FQNEAQ (reference sequence). Germline trimming cut 1 base from V and 1 base from J; bases unmatched to any gene: 6. CDR3 sequence reads: CASSLGSGQDNYGYTF. CDR3 in DNA: TGTGCCAGCAGCTTAGGATCCGGACAGGATAACTATGGCTACACCTTC.

This clonotype occurred a few times. The V and J genes are TRBV11-2 and TRBJ2-3; no reliable D call. The germline gives CDR1 SGHAT, CDR2 FQNNGV. Trimming took off 1 base at V and 4 bases at J, with 15 bases between the two ends. The CDR3 has 16 residues. CDR3 sequence (DNA): TGTGCCAGCAGCTTAGTGATCTTCCGAGACCCAGATACGCAGTATTTT. Protein: CASSLVIFRDPDTQYF.

The sample holds many counts of this clonotype. The genes are TRBV29-1 and TRBJ2-3; D gene unclear. V was cut by 6 bases and J by 1 base, with 14 bases left in between. CDR3 length equals 14 residues. Germline V gene data show CDR1 as SQVTM and CDR2 as ANQGSEA. The CDR3 sequence: CSVRLSGRTDTQYF. The CDR3 bases are TGCAGCGTGCGCCTTTCCGGGCGCACAGATACGCAGTATTTT.

This clonotype was detected a few times. The rearrangement links TRBV18 to TRBJ1-1, with 7 bases matching TRBD1. The V segment lost 5 bases and the J segment 3 bases; nucleotides outside the gene matches: 15. The CDR3 is 17 amino acids. Germline CDR1 is KGHSH and CDR2 is LQKENI. CDR3 in DNA: TGTGCCAGCTCAGCAACCGGAAAGAGGGGGCAGGACACTGAAGCTTTCTTT. Protein sequence: CASSATGKRGQDTEAFF.

This clonotype appeared a few times. The chain couples TRBV7-6 to TRBJ2-7; D possibly uses TRBD1 or TRBD2 (5 bases each). From germline, CDR1 is SGHVS and CDR2 FNYEAQ. There are 13 residues in the CDR3. V was trimmed by 3 bases and J by 3 bases, leaving 9 bases between them. CDR3 residues: CASSLGVRYEQYF. DNA of the CDR3: TGTGCCAGCAGCTTGGGGGTCCGCTACGAGCAGTACTTC.

This clonotype was seen many times. The genes are TRBV28 and TRBJ2-7; TRBD1 matches 9 bases. The CDR3 extends over 15 amino acids. The germline gives CDR1 MDHEN, CDR2 SYDVKM. Losses at the gene ends were 6 bases for V and 7 bases for J; bases not matched to a gene: 13. DNA for the CDR3: TGTGCCAGCAGCAAATCAGGGACAGGGAGAGGGGAGCAGTACTTC. This translates into CASSKSGTGRGEQYF.

In its sample, this clonotype was seen many times. The rearrangement uses TRBV20-1 and TRBJ1-5; D remains unclear. The CDR3 has 13 amino acids. Trimming left V 0 bases short and J 7 bases short, with 10 bases between. Looked up from germline, CDR1 is DFQATT and CDR2 is SNEGSKA (reference sequence). CDR3 loop: CSARDRTEQPQHF. CDR3 coding DNA: TGCAGTGCTAGAGATCGGACCGAACAGCCCCAGCATTTT.

This clonotype was recorded at least ten times. The chain couples TRBV4-3 to TRBJ1-2; D gene ambiguous. CDR3 length: 14 residues. The germline CDR1 and CDR2 sequences are LGHNA and YSLEER. The ends were cut back, 0 bases at V and 4 bases at J, with 9 bases in the middle. The CDR3 nucleotides read TGCGCCAGCAGCCAAGAGCAGACCTTCTATGGCTACACCTTC. This codes for CASSQEQTFYGYTF.

The rearrangement joins TRBV12-3 or TRBV12-4 to TRBJ1-1; unclear D gene. The length of the CDR3 is 13 residues. V was pared by 4 bases and J by 3 bases, with 9 bases between. CDR3 DNA sequence: TGTGCCAGCAGTTCCTATACGGACACTGAAGCTTTCTTT. Its protein is CASSSYTDTEAFF.

The gene calls are TRBV20-1 and TRBJ2-7; D is possibly TRBD2 (6 bases). The germline V gene encodes CDR1 DFQATT and CDR2 SNEGSKA (reference sequence). The CDR3 has 15 residues. Trimming stripped 1 base from V and 0 bases from J, with 13 bases between. CDR3 nucleotide sequence: TGCAGTGCTAGAGTCCTAGCGTCTAGCTCCTACGAGCAGTACTTC. It encodes CSARVLASSSYEQYF.

This chain uses TRBV7-9 with TRBJ1-2; no clear D. Between the trimmed V and J ends, which lost 5 bases and 6 bases, there was a span of 13 bases. Per the germline V gene, CDR1 is SEHNR and CDR2 is FQNEAQ (reference sequence). The CDR3 runs to 13 residues. The CDR3, as DNA: TGTGCCAGCAGCCCAAGTCTCCTGGATGGCTACACCTTC. It specifies CASSPSLLDGYTF.

This clonotype was observed a few times. The chain is built from TRBV7-8 and TRBJ2-2, with TRBD1 identical over 9 bases. V shed 1 base and J 2 bases; nucleotides not matched to a gene: 5. The CDR3 consists of 17 residues. Germline V CDR1 and CDR2: SGHVS, FQNEAQ. CDR3 amino acids: CASSLGSGQGNTGELFF. The CDR3 DNA follows: TGTGCCAGCAGCTTAGGGTCGGGACAGGGTAACACCGGGGAGCTGTTTTTT.

The sample holds a few counts of this clonotype. This chain connects TRBV3-1 to TRBJ1-5; D not resolved. The germline CDR1 and CDR2 sequences are LGHDT and YNNKEL (reference sequence). The CDR3 totals 15 residues. V lost 4 bases and J 1 base, leaving 11 bases between the germline ends. For the CDR3, the DNA is TGTGCCAGCAGCCCCCGACTGAGGAGCAATCAGCCCCAGCATTTT. This codes for CASSPRLRSNQPQHF.

This clonotype appeared many times. This CDR3 reads CASSELVSDTQYF. CDR3 nucleotide sequence: TGTGCCAGCAGTGAACTAGTATCCGATACGCAGTATTTT. The chain has TRBV2 and TRBJ2-3; D uncertain. Per germline, CDR1 SNHLY and CDR2 FYNNEI. The V and J ends lost 2 bases and 6 bases respectively, with 9 bases between them. The CDR3 loop spans 13 amino acids.

The rearrangement links TRBV6-5 to TRBJ2-7; no definite D call. The CDR3 length is 16 residues. Germline values: CDR1 MNHEY, CDR2 SVGAGI. Trimming left V 0 bases short and J 1 base short, with 13 bases between. The DNA for the CDR3 is TGTGCCAGCAGTTACTCGGGCGACGGGCCTTCCTACGAGCAGTACTTC. Translation gives CASSYSGDGPSYEQYF.

The chain carries TRBV24-1 and TRBJ2-3, with D possibly TRBD1 on 5 matching bases. The CDR3 extends over 12 amino acids. Germline values: CDR1 KGHDR, CDR2 SFDVKD. Trimming removed 5 bases from V and 5 bases from J, with 7 bases in between. The CDR3 is CATSARVDTQYF. CDR3 nucleotide sequence: TGTGCCACCAGTGCCAGGGTAGATACGCAGTATTTT.

This clonotype was picked up a small number of times. The CDR3 nucleotides read TGTGCCAGCAGCCAAGATTGGGCTTACCCCAAGACCCAGTACTTC. Its translation: CASSQDWAYPKTQYF. This chain joins TRBV3-1 and TRBJ2-5; D not resolved. CDR1 and CDR2 (germline): LGHDT, YNNKEL (reference sequence). V lost 0 bases to trimming and J lost 6 bases, with 14 bases between them. This CDR3 spans 15 amino acids.

The V gene is TRBV29-1, the J gene TRBJ2-7; D might be TRBD2 (5 bases). The CDR3 has 12 amino acids. Germline V gives CDR1 SQVTM, CDR2 ANQGSEA. V was shortened by 5 bases and J by 2 bases, with 10 bases between the two germline ends. DNA for the CDR3: TGCAGCGTTTCAGAGCGGCCCTACGAGCAGTACTTC. Encoded protein: CSVSERPYEQYF.

In its sample, this clonotype was seen many times. V usage is TRBV11-2 and J usage is TRBJ2-4; 10 nucleotides match TRBD2. Trimming removed 7 bases from V and 0 bases from J; junction bases left unmatched: 6. From germline, CDR1 is SGHAT and CDR2 FQNNGV. The CDR3 spans 16 residues. CDR3 sequence reads: CASTWTSGLAKNIQYF. As DNA, the CDR3 is TGTGCCAGCACCTGGACTAGCGGACTAGCCAAAAACATTCAGTACTTC. The full variable domain, rest sourced from reference TRBV11-2 and TRBJ2-4, is EAGVAQSPRYKIIEKRQSVAFWCNPISGHATLYWYQQILGQGPKLLIQFQNNGVVDDSQLPKDRFSAERLKGVDSTLKIQPAKLEDSAVYLCASTWTSGLAKNIQYFGAGTRLSVL.

This clonotype has a handful of counts. The rearrangement joins TRBV20-1 to TRBJ2-2; 9 nucleotides line up with TRBD1. The germline CDR1 and CDR2 sequences are DFQATT and SNEGSKA (reference sequence). V trimming: 6 bases; J trimming: 4 bases; junction bases outside the gene matches: 9. The CDR3 has 15 amino acids. The CDR3, as DNA: TGCAGTGCCCCTGACAGGGGGGAGGCCACCGGGGAGCTGTTTTTT. Its translation: CSAPDRGEATGELFF.

This clonotype was seen at least ten times. The chain employs TRBV9 and TRBJ2-5, with D maybe TRBD1 (5 bases). Germline loops: CDR1 SGDLS, CDR2 YYNGEE. There are 14 residues in the CDR3. Trimming removed 3 bases from V and 0 bases from J, with 9 bases in between. In DNA form, the CDR3 reads TGTGCCAGCAGCGCCCGGACAAACCAAGAGACCCAGTACTTC. Translating it yields CASSARTNQETQYF.